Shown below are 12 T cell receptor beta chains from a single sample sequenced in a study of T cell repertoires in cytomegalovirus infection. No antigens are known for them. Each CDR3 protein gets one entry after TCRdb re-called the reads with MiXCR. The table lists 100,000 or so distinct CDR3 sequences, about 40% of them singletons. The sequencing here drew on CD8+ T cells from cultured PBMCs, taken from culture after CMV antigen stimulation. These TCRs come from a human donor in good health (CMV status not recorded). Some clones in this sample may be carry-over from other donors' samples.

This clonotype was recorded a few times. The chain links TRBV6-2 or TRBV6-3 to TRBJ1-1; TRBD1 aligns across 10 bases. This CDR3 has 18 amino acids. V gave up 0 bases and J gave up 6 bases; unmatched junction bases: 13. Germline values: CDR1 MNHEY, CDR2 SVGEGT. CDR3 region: CASSYSSGQGGMDAEAFF. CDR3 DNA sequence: TGTGCCAGCAGTTACTCTAGCGGACAGGGGGGGATGGACGCTGAAGCTTTCTTT.

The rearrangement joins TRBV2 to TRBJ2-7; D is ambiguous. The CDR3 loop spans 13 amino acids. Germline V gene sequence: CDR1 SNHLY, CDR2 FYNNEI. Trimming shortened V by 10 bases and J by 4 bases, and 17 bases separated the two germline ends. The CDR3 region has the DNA TGTGCCATCGTAGATGCGTCGACTTACGAGCAGTACTTC. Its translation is CAIVDASTYEQYF.

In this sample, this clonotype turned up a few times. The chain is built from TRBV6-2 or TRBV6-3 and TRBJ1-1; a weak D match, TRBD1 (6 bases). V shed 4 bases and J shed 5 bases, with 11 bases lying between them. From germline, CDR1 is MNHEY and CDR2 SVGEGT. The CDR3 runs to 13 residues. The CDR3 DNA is TGTGCCAGCAGTTCGACAGGTTGGACTGAAGCTTTCTTT. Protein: CASSSTGWTEAFF.

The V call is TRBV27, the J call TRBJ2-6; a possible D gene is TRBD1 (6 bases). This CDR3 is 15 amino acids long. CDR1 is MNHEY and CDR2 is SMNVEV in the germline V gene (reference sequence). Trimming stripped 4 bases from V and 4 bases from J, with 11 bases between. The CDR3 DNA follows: TGTGCCAGCAGTTGGGGGCAACCCGGGGCCAACGTCCTGACTTTC. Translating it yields CASSWGQPGANVLTF. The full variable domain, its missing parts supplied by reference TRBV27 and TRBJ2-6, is EAQVTQNPRYLITVTGKKLTVTCSQNMNHEYMSWYRQDPGLGLRQIYYSMNVEVTDKGDVPEGYKVSRKEKRNFPLILESPSPNQTSLYFCASSWGQPGANVLTFGAGSRLTVL.

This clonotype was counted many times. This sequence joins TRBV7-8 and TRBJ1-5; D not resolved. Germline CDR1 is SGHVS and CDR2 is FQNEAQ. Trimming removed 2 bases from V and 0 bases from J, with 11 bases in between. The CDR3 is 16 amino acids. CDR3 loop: CASSLWADYSNQPQHF. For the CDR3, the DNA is TGTGCCAGCAGCTTATGGGCCGATTATAGCAATCAGCCCCAGCATTTT.

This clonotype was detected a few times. The CDR3 loop reads CASSSGAPTDTQYF. The CDR3 DNA is TGTGCCAGCAGCTCCGGGGCCCCCACAGATACGCAGTATTTT. The J gene is TRBJ2-3, the V gene TRBV7-3; D may be TRBD1 or TRBD2 (5 bases each). The CDR3 covers 14 residues. Germline CDR1 and CDR2: SGHTA and FQGTGA. V shed 4 bases and J shed 2 bases, with 10 bases lying between them.

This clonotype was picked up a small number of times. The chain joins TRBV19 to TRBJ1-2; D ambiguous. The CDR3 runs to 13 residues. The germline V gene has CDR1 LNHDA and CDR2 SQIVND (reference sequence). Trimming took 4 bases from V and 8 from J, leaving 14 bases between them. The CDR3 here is CASSTLPGGGYTF. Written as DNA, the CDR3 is TGTGCCAGTAGTACCTTGCCGGGCGGGGGCTACACCTTC.

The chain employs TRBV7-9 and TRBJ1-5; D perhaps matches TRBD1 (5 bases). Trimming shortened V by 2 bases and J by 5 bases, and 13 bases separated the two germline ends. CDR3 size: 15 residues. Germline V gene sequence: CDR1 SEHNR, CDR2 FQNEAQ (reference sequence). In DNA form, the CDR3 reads TGTGCCAGCAGCTTATCGGGCGCGGGGGATCAGCCCCAGCATTTT. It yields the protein CASSLSGAGDQPQHF.

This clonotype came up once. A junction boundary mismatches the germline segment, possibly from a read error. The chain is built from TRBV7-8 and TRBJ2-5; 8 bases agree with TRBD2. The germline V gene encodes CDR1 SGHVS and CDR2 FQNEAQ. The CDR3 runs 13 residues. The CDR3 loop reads CVSAGGVQETQYF. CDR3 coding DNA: TGTGTCAGCGCCGGGGGGGTTCAAGAGACCCAGTACTTC.

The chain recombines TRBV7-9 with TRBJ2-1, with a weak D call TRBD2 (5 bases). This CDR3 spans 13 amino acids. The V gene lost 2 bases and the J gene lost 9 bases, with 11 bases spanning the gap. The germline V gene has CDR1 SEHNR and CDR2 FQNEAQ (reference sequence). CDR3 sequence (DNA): TGTGCCAGCAGCTTACCCGGGAAACTTGAGCAGTTCTTC. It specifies CASSLPGKLEQFF.

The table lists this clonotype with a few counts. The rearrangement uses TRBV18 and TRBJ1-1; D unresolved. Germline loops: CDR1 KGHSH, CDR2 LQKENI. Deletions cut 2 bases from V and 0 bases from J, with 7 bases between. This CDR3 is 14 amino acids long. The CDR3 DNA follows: TGTGCCAGCTCACCAGGATCAGTGAACACTGAAGCTTTCTTT. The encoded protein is CASSPGSVNTEAFF.

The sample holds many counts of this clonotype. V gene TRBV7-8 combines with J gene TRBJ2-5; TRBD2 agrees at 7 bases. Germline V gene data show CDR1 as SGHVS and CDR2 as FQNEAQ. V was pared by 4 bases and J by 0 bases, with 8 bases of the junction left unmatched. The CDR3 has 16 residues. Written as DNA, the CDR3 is TGTGCCAGCAGCTCGGCGGCGGGGGTTCACCAAGAGACCCAGTACTTC. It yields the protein CASSSAAGVHQETQYF.